The sequence of this T cell receptor (beta chain) was determined in a study of cytomegalovirus exposure and HLA in healthy donors. In the case of this clone: Its specificity is not known.

Primers for the PCR totalled 60 Vbeta and 13 Jbeta. Assay: immunoSEQ multiplex PCR; the TCRdb copy retains only in-frame clones and omits some. The table has about 110,000 clones, more than 60% seen once. Findings and limits, study-wide: According to an earlier analysis, most TCR beta V segments yielded productive rearrangements about 87% or about 30% of the time. Later findings reportedly placed an Asian-associated ancestry cluster below the approximately 630-donor mean for N-insertions. The study reported that TCR beta sequences accurately predicted HLA-A and HLA-B alleles in most subjects. Specificity of three CMV-associated chains for CMV antigens was verified in vitro.

The receptor was derived from a man aged 60 to 69 in good health and CMV-seronegative. The specimen was PBMCs.

The CDR3 nucleotides are TGTGCCAGTAAGTCCGGACAGGGGGCCACCGGGGAGCTGTTTTTT. The encoded protein is CASKSGQGATGELFF. The V and J genes are TRBV19 and TRBJ2-2; 11 bases agree with TRBD1. Germline loops: CDR1 LNHDA, CDR2 SQIVND (reference sequence). The CDR3 is 15 residues long. V gave up 7 bases and J gave up 4 bases; unmatched junction bases: 5.